This TCR beta chain emerged from a study of T cells expressing NK-cell markers. Across the study: Cells sorted as CD3+CD56+NKG2C+, CD3+CD56+NKG2C- and CD3+CD56-NKG2C+ T cells supplied the TCR beta repertoires. HCMV seropositivity characterized seven of the eight sequenced donors, and seronegativity one. Study-level findings and limits: Dominant NKG2C+ clonotypes made up about 1.0-7.0% of CD8+ T cells in over five donors. Where a handful of donors were concerned, these clonotypes also led the CD3+CD56-NKG2C+ fraction.

TCRdb reprocessed the 5' RACE reads and keeps a single row for each CDR3 protein, giving no DNA. The sample has under 200,000 distinct CDR3 sequences. With regard to this clonotype: Its antigen remains unknown.

Germline V gene data show CDR1 as DFQATT and CDR2 as SNEGSKA (reference sequence). This CDR3 contains 18 residues. Sequenced: blood T cells: a sorted CD56 or NKG2C T cell subset, CD4+ or CD8+ T cells, or bulk PBMC T cells (not recorded which). This chain uses TRBV20-1 with TRBJ2-3; TCRdb indicates TRBD1, and absent DNA this call remains unverified. This clonotype was obtained from a woman aged 18-70 years in good health. The CDR3 reads CSASFDRTSLPGTDTQYF.